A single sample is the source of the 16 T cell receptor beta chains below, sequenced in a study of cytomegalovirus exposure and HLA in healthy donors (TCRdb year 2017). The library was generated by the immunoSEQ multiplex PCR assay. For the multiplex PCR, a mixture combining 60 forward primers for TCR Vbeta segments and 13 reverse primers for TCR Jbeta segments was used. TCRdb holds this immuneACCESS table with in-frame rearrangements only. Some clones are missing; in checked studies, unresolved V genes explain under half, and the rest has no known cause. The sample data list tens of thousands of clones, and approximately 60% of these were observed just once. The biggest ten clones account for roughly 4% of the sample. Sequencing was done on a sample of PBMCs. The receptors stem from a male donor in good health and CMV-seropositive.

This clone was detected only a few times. In DNA, the CDR3 is TGCGCGCAAGGACGAAGTAAAACAGGGAGGAACACCGGGGAGCTGTTTTTT. Translation: CAQGRSKTGRNTGELFF. The V and J genes are TRBV29-1 and TRBJ2-2; D is perhaps TRBD1 (6 bases). The CDR3 has 17 amino acids. Germline loops: CDR1 SQVTM, CDR2 ANQGSEA.

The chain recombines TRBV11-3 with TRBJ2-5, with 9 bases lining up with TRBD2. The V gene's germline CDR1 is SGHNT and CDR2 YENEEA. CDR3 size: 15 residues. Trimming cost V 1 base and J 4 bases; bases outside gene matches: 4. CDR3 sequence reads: CASSLGLADTETQYF. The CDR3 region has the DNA TGTGCCAGCAGCTTAGGACTAGCGGACACAGAGACCCAGTACTTC.

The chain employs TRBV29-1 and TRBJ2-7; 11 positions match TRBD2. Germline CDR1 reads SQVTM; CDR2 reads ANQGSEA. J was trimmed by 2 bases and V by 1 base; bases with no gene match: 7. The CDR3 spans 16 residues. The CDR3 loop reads CSVEGGGLAVPYEQYF. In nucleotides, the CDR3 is TGCAGCGTTGAAGGGGGGGGACTAGCGGTCCCCTACGAGCAGTACTTC.

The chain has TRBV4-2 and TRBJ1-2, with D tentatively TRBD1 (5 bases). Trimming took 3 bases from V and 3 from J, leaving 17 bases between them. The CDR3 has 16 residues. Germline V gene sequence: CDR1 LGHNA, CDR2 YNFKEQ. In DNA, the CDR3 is TGTGCCAGCAGCCATAATCCAGGGCCTGAGGACTATGGCTACACCTTC. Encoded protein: CASSHNPGPEDYGYTF.

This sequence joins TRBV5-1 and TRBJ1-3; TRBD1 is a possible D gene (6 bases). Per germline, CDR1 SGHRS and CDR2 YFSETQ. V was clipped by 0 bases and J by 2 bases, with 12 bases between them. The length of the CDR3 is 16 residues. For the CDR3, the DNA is TGCGCCAGCAGCTTGGCCAGGGGATCCACTGGAAACACCATATATTTT. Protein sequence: CASSLARGSTGNTIYF.

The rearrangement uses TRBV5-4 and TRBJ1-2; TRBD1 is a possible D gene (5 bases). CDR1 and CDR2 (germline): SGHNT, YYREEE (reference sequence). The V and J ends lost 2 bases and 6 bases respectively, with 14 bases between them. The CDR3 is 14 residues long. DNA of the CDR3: TGTGCCAGCAGCTTACAGGCAGCGGGCGATGGCTACACCTTC. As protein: CASSLQAAGDGYTF.

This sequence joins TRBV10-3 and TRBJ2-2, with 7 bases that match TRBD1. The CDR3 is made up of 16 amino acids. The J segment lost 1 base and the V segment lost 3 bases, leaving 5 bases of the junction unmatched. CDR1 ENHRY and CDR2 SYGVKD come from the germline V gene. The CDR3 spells CAISERDRGNTGELFF. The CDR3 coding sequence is TGTGCCATCAGTGAAAGGGACAGAGGGAACACCGGGGAGCTGTTTTTT.

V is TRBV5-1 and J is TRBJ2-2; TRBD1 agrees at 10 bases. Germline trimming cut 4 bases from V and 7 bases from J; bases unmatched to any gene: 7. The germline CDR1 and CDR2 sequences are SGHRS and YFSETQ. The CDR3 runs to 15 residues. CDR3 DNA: TGCGCCAGCAGCAAAGACAGGGGGCGGGACGGGGAGCTGTTTTTT. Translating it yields CASSKDRGRDGELFF. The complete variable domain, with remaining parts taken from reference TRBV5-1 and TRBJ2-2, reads KAGVTQTPRYLIKTRGQQVTLSCSPISGHRSVSWYQQTPGQGLQFLFEYFSETQRNKGNFPGRFSGRQFSNSRSEMNVSTLELGDSALYLCASSKDRGRDGELFFGEGSRLTVL.

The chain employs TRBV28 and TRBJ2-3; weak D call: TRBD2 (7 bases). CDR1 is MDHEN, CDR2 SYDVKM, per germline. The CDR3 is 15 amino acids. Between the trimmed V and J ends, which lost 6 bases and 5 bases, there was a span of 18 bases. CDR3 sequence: CASSSLARGGDTQYF. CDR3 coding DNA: TGTGCCAGCAGCTCCCTAGCGAGGGGGGGAGATACGCAGTATTTT.

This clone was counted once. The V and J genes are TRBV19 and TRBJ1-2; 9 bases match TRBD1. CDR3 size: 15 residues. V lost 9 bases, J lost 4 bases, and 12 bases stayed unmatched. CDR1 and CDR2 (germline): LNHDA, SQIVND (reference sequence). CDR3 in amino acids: CASYSRDRDSYGYTF. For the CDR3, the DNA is TGTGCCAGCTACTCCCGGGACAGGGATAGCTATGGCTACACCTTC.

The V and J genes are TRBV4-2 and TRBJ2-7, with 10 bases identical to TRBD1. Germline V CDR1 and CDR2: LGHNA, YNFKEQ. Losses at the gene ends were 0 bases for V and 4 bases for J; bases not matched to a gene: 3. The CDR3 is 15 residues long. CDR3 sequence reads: CASSQETGGMYEQYF. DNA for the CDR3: TGTGCCAGCAGCCAAGAGACAGGGGGCATGTACGAGCAGTACTTC.

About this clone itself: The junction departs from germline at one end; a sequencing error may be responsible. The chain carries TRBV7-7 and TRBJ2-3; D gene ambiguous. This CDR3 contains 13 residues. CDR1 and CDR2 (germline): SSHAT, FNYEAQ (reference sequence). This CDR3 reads CASSLEHTDTQYF. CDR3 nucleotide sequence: TGTGCTAGCAGCTTAGAGCACACAGATACGCAGTATTTT.

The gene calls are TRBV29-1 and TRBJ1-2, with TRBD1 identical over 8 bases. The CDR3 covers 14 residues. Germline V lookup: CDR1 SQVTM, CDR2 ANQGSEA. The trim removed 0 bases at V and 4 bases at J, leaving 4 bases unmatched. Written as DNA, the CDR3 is TGCAGCGTTGAAGACACCGGACAGGGCTATGGCTACACCTTC. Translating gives CSVEDTGQGYGYTF.

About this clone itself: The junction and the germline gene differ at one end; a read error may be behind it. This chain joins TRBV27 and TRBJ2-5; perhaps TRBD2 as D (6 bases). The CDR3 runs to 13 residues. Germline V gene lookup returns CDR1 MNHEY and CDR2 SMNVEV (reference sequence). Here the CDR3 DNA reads TGTGCCAGCAGTTCCTCGGGTCGGGAGACCCGGTACTTC. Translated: CASSSSGRETRYF.

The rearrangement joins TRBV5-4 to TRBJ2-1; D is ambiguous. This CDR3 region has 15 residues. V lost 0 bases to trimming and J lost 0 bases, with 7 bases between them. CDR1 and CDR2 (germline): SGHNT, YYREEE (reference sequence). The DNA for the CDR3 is TGTGCCAGCAGCTTGGACCCTAGCTCCTACAATGAGCAGTTCTTC. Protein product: CASSLDPSSYNEQFF.

The CDR3 loop reads CSVEGTANTGELFF. DNA of the CDR3: TGCAGCGTTGAAGGGACAGCGAACACCGGGGAGCTGTTTTTT. This rearrangement joins TRBV29-1 to TRBJ2-2, with a tentative D call TRBD1 (6 bases). Germline V lookup: CDR1 SQVTM, CDR2 ANQGSEA. The germline V and J ends were trimmed by 1 base and 0 bases, with 6 bases remaining between them. The CDR3 totals 14 residues.